Following are 30 T cell receptor beta chains from one sample sequenced in a study of tumor T cells in aggressive B-cell lymphoma. Data came from immunoSEQ multiplex PCR; TCRdb stores just in-frame clones and leaves some out. This table has some 4,000 clones, 91% appearing once. The sequencing input was tumor tissue. The receptor set was obtained from an adult with diffuse large B cell lymphoma.

CDR3 amino acids: CASSQYGTGDNQPQHF. CDR3 nucleotide sequence: TGTGCCAGCTCCCAATACGGGACAGGGGACAATCAGCCCCAGCATTTT. The chain joins TRBV18 to TRBJ1-5; 10 nucleotides align to TRBD1. This CDR3 region has 16 residues. Losses at the gene ends were 6 bases for V and 3 bases for J; bases not matched to a gene: 8. The germline gives CDR1 KGHSH, CDR2 LQKENI.

J is TRBJ2-3 and V is TRBV12-2; TRBD2 is the table's D call and was not checked against the DNA. TRBV12-2 is reported as a pseudogene. CDR3 length: 15 amino acids. CDR3 in DNA: TGTGCAAGTCGCTTTGGAGGCCCAAGCACAGATACGCAGTATTTT. Residues: CASRFGGPSTDTQYF.

This clone was detected a few times. This chain uses TRBV28 with TRBJ2-7; 10 bases align to TRBD1. V gave up 5 bases and J gave up 2 bases; unmatched junction bases: 6. This CDR3 comprises 15 residues. The germline V gene encodes CDR1 MDHEN and CDR2 SYDVKM. The CDR3 here is CASSNRQGATYEQYF. CDR3 coding DNA: TGTGCCAGCAGTAACAGACAGGGGGCCACCTACGAGCAGTACTTC.

The rearrangement joins TRBV5-6 to TRBJ1-3; 11 bases map to TRBD1. This CDR3 is built from 19 residues. Germline V gene sequence: CDR1 SGHDT, CDR2 YYEEEE. Trimming removed 2 bases from V and 1 base from J; junction bases left unmatched: 11. CDR3 sequence (DNA): TGTGCCAGCAGCTTCGGGGGACAGGGGGTTTCATCATCTGGAAACACCATATATTTT. It encodes CASSFGGQGVSSSGNTIYF.

This clone has only a few counts. V is TRBV7-3 and J is TRBJ2-1; D possibly corresponds to TRBD2 (5 bases). Trimming took off 2 bases at V and 8 bases at J, with 13 bases between the two ends. Germline V CDR1 and CDR2: SGHTA, FQGTGA. The CDR3 sequence is 14 residues long. CDR3 amino acids: CASSLLGSGHEQFF. DNA for the CDR3: TGTGCCAGCAGCTTATTGGGGAGCGGACATGAGCAGTTCTTC.

Notes on this clone: A much larger clone differs from this one at a single base, so this may be a read error. V gene TRBV7-9 combines with J gene TRBJ2-1, with a tentative D call TRBD2 (6 bases). The CDR3 totals 14 residues. CDR1 is SEHNR and CDR2 is FQNEAQ in the germline V gene (reference sequence). Trimming removed 5 bases at V and 10 bases at J, with 18 bases between. The CDR3 sequence: CASSPTNGRQEQFF. In DNA, the CDR3 is TGTGCCAGCAGCCCAACTAACGGGAGACAGGAGCAGTTCTTC.

The chain combines TRBV10-2 with TRBJ2-7; D may be TRBD2 (5 bases). This CDR3 spans 12 amino acids. Deletions cut 8 bases from V and 0 bases from J, with 8 bases between. Per germline, CDR1 WSHSY and CDR2 SAAADI. CDR3 sequence reads: CASRADSYEQYF. The CDR3 DNA reads as TGCGCCAGCCGAGCGGACTCCTACGAGCAGTACTTC.

This chain links TRBV15 with TRBJ2-6; D perhaps matches TRBD2 (5 bases). The CDR3 is 15 amino acids. From germline, CDR1 is LNHNV and CDR2 YYDKDF (reference sequence). The ends were cut back, 8 bases at V and 2 bases at J, with 13 bases in the middle. CDR3 residues: CATQDARAGANVLTF. The CDR3 bases are TGTGCCACCCAGGACGCGAGGGCTGGGGCCAACGTCCTGACTTTC.

This sequence joins TRBV28 and TRBJ2-1; TRBD2 matches 9 bases. Germline V gives CDR1 MDHEN, CDR2 SYDVKM. The CDR3 has 18 residues. V gave up 7 bases and J gave up 1 base; unmatched junction bases: 14. The CDR3 bases are TGTGCCAGCAATACATTAGCGGGAGAGGGTATTTCCTACAATGAGCAGTTCTTC. This sequence encodes CASNTLAGEGISYNEQFF.

The chain has TRBV7-2 and TRBJ2-1, with D tentatively TRBD2 (5 bases). CDR1 is SGHTA and CDR2 is FQGNSA in the germline V gene. The CDR3 has 15 amino acids. The V gene lost 1 base and the J gene lost 3 bases, with 10 bases spanning the gap. CDR3 nucleotide sequence: TGTGCCAGCAGCTTAGGTGGGAGTAACTACAATGAGCAGTTCTTC. This codes for CASSLGGSNYNEQFF.

The rearrangement links TRBV6-1 to TRBJ2-3; D is uncertain. The germline V gene encodes CDR1 MNHNS and CDR2 SASEGT. Trimming cost V 4 bases and J 0 bases, with 11 bases left between them. CDR3 length: 15 amino acids. This CDR3 reads CASSAKIYSTDTQYF. The CDR3 DNA sequence: TGTGCCAGCAGTGCGAAGATCTATAGCACAGATACGCAGTATTTT.

In this sample, this clone turned up a few times. The CDR3 bases are TGTGCCAGCAGCCCGGCCCTCCAGGGGCAGAGGTACGAGCAGTACTTC. Protein sequence: CASSPALQGQRYEQYF. The V gene is TRBV7-9, the J gene TRBJ2-7, with a possible D match to TRBD1 (6 bases). The V gene lost 5 bases and the J gene lost 4 bases, with 21 bases spanning the gap. This CDR3 has 16 amino acids. Germline V gene data show CDR1 as SEHNR and CDR2 as FQNEAQ (reference sequence).

This chain joins TRBV7-8 and TRBJ2-7; 9 nucleotides align to TRBD2. The junction had 7 bases not matched to a gene; V was cut back by 5 bases and J by 2 bases. This CDR3 region has 15 residues. CDR1 and CDR2 (germline): SGHVS, FQNEAQ. The CDR3 nucleotides are TGTGCCAGCAGCCCCGCGGCGGGAGGGCCCTACGAGCAGTACTTC. It is translated as CASSPAAGGPYEQYF.

This sequence joins TRBV9 and TRBJ2-2; a weak D match, TRBD1 (6 bases). Germline values: CDR1 SGDLS, CDR2 YYNGEE. Trimming took off 0 bases at V and 3 bases at J, with 15 bases between the two ends. The length of the CDR3 is 17 residues. The CDR3: CASSVVAGAGYTGELFF. CDR3 DNA: TGTGCCAGCAGCGTAGTTGCAGGGGCCGGTTACACCGGGGAGCTGTTTTTT.

The gene calls are TRBV29-1 and TRBJ2-1; possibly TRBD2 for D (5 bases). Germline V gene data show CDR1 as SQVTM and CDR2 as ANQGSEA. V was cut by 7 bases and J by 6 bases, with 13 bases left in between. The CDR3 runs to 12 residues. The CDR3 here is CSARTPSNEQFF. The CDR3 DNA is TGCAGCGCGAGGACTCCCTCCAATGAGCAGTTCTTC.

A note on this clone: One end of the junction does not line up with germline, which may come from a read error. CDR3 in amino acids: CASRTSSTGELLF. The CDR3 coding sequence is TGTGCCTCGAGGACTAGTTCCACCGGGGAGCTGCTTTTT. The V gene is TRBV10-3, the J gene TRBJ2-2, with TRBD2 matching 7 bases. CDR1 and CDR2 from the germline V gene are ENHRY and SYGVKD. The CDR3 has 13 amino acids.

V usage is TRBV30 and J usage is TRBJ2-2, with D possibly matching TRBD2 (5 bases). The V gene lost 6 bases and the J gene lost 3 bases, with 11 bases spanning the gap. This CDR3 comprises 13 residues. In germline, CDR1 is GTSNPN, CDR2 SVGIG (reference sequence). The CDR3, as DNA: TGTGCCTGCCACGGACTGTACACCGGGGAGCTGTTTTTT. Encoded protein: CACHGLYTGELFF.

The chain combines TRBV7-9 with TRBJ2-1; the match to TRBD2 covers 8 bases. This CDR3 comprises 14 residues. The germline gives CDR1 SEHNR, CDR2 FQNEAQ (reference sequence). With V trimmed by 7 bases and J by 5 bases, 7 bases remained unmatched. The CDR3 spells CASIPGRGHNEQFF. CDR3 bases: TGTGCCAGCATCCCCGGGAGGGGCCACAATGAGCAGTTCTTC.

This clone has more than one count but fewer than ten. This chain uses TRBV30 with TRBJ1-4; D perhaps matches TRBD1 (5 bases). Between the trimmed V and J ends, which lost 7 bases and 8 bases, there was a span of 17 bases. The CDR3 totals 13 residues. Germline CDR1 is GTSNPN and CDR2 is SVGIG (reference sequence). DNA of the CDR3: TGTGCCTCTAGCGGGGGGAGGCAAGAAAAACTGTTTTTT. This gives the protein CASSGGRQEKLFF.

The chain combines TRBV5-4 with TRBJ2-5, with 10 bases that match TRBD2. The assigned J gene may be wrong: the sequence end matches TRBJ2-7 better. The CDR3 loop spans 15 amino acids. The germline V gene has CDR1 SGHNT and CDR2 YYREEE (reference sequence). The CDR3 protein is CASSGGTSDFYEQYF. The CDR3 nucleotides read TGTGCCAGCAGCGGGGGGACTAGCGACTTCTACGAGCAGTACTTC.

V usage is TRBV27 and J usage is TRBJ2-1; tentatively, D is TRBD2 (6 bases). V lost 0 bases and J lost 4, with 7 bases in between. CDR3 length: 14 amino acids. Germline V lookup: CDR1 MNHEY, CDR2 SMNVEV (reference sequence). CDR3 amino acids: CASSLSEGYNEQFF. The CDR3 DNA is TGTGCCAGCAGTTTATCGGAGGGGTACAATGAGCAGTTCTTC.

In the case of this clone: Its ends do not fully match the called genes, so a read error is possible. The chain links TRBV10-2 to TRBJ1-1, with 11 positions matching TRBD1. The CDR3 is 17 amino acids. The germline CDR1 and CDR2 sequences are WSHSY and SAAADI. This CDR3 reads CASSDSGTGGLNIEAFF. Written as DNA, the CDR3 is TGCGCCAGCAGTGACTCCGGGACAGGGGGTTTGAACATTGAAGCTTTCTTT.

In nucleotides, the CDR3 is TGTGCCAGCAGCTTTATTCAGGTGGGCTACACCTTC. Amino acids: CASSFIQVGYTF. The chain couples TRBV5-6 to TRBJ1-2; D remains unclear. Trimming shortened V by 2 bases and J by 8 bases, and 10 bases separated the two germline ends. CDR3 size: 12 residues. The germline V gene encodes CDR1 SGHDT and CDR2 YYEEEE.

This chain links TRBV18 with TRBJ2-7, with 8 bases matching TRBD2. CDR1 is KGHSH and CDR2 is LQKENI in the germline V gene. V shed 4 bases and J 2 bases; nucleotides not matched to a gene: 10. There are 16 residues in the CDR3. CDR3 DNA: TGTGCCAGCTCACTAAGTCCTGCGGGACTAGCCTACGAGCAGTACTTC. It codes for CASSLSPAGLAYEQYF.

The genes are TRBV25-1 and TRBJ2-6; D remains ambiguous. The germline gives CDR1 MGHDK, CDR2 SYGVNS. V lost 8 bases, J lost 4 bases, and 9 bases lay in between. The CDR3 consists of 13 residues. CDR3 DNA: TGTGCCAGCCTCCCTTCCGGGGCCAACGTCCTGACTTTC. Amino acids: CASLPSGANVLTF.

The chain is built from TRBV7-6 and TRBJ1-5; D perhaps matches TRBD1 (6 bases). This CDR3 has 14 residues. V gave up 5 bases and J gave up 3 bases, with 11 bases separating them. CDR1 is SGHVS and CDR2 is FNYEAQ in the germline V gene. CDR3 region: CASSLGQLNQPQHF. The CDR3 nucleotides are TGTGCCAGCAGCCTTGGACAGCTCAATCAGCCCCAGCATTTT.

The V gene is TRBV9, the J gene TRBJ2-2, with 13 bases lining up with TRBD2. The CDR3 loop spans 17 amino acids. With 3 bases clipped from V and 4 bases from J, the junction kept 6 bases outside the gene matches. Germline assignment: CDR1 SGDLS and CDR2 YYNGEE. CDR3 loop: CASSAPGLAGATGELFF. CDR3 DNA sequence: TGTGCCAGCAGCGCCCCAGGACTAGCGGGAGCCACCGGGGAGCTGTTTTTT.

This chain connects TRBV28 to TRBJ2-7; 7 bases align to TRBD1. The V segment lost 5 bases and the J segment 3 bases; nucleotides outside the gene matches: 7. The V gene's germline CDR1 is MDHEN and CDR2 SYDVKM. CDR3 length equals 14 residues. CDR3 loop: CASSRTGLGYEQYF. The CDR3 nucleotides read TGTGCCAGCAGTAGGACAGGTCTGGGCTACGAGCAGTACTTC.

This clone was recorded only once. The rearrangement joins TRBV13 to TRBJ1-2; 11 bases align to TRBD1. The germline V gene has CDR1 PRHDT and CDR2 FYEKMQ (reference sequence). V shed 5 bases and J 5 bases; nucleotides not matched to a gene: 7. The CDR3 length is 15 residues. CDR3: CASSPGQGAYYGYTF. For the CDR3, the DNA is TGTGCCAGCAGCCCCGGACAGGGGGCCTATTATGGCTACACCTTC.

This chain joins TRBV7-9 and TRBJ2-1; 7 bases align to TRBD2. Trimming cost V 8 bases and J 4 bases; bases outside gene matches: 8. CDR1 and CDR2 from the germline V gene are SEHNR and FQNEAQ (reference sequence). This CDR3 has 14 residues. The CDR3 spells CASQAGWDYNEQFF. The CDR3 DNA is TGTGCCAGCCAAGCGGGGTGGGATTACAATGAGCAGTTCTTC.